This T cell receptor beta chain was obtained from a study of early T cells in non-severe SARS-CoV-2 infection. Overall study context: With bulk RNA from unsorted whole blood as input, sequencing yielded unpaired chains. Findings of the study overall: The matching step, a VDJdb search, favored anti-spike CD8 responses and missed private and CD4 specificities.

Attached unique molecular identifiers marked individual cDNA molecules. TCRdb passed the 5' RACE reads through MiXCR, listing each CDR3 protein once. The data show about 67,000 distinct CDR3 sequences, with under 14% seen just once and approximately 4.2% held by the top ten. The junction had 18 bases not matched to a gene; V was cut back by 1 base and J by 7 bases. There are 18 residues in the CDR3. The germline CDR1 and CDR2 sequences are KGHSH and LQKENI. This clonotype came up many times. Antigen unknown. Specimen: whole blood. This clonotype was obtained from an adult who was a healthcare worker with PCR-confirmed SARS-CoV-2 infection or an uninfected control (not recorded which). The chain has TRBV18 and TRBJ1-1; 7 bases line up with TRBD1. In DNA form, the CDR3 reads TGTGCCAGCTCACCACTTTTCGAAGTTTCACAGGGGAGGTTTGAAGCTTTCTTT. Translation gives CASSPLFEVSQGRFEAFF.